These 25 T cell receptor beta chains were all obtained from the same sample, sequenced in a study of CXCR3-negative and CXCR3-positive naive CD8 T cells. UMI-tagged TRB cDNA libraries were built via 5' RACE. For each CDR3 protein, TCRdb gives one entry from its re-call of the 5' RACE reads, without DNA. Its table records approximately 9,700 distinct CDR3 sequences. Sample: naive CXCR3- CD8+ T cells from blood. Described subset: CD45RO-CCR7+CD27+CD95- naive CD8+ T cells lacking CXCR3 (TNR3-). Source of these receptors: a human donor in good health. Some clones in this sample may be carry-over from other donors' samples.

The chain joins TRBV20-1 to TRBJ2-3; the D call of TRBD2 rests on TCRdb alone, since no DNA is present to check it. CDR1 and CDR2 from the germline V gene are DFQATT and SNEGSKA (reference sequence). The CDR3 runs 16 residues. The chain's CDR3 is CSARNTLAGVEDTQYF.

This clonotype is classed as medium-sized by frequency. The rearrangement uses TRBV20-1 and TRBJ1-1; TCRdb proposes TRBD1, but this gene call is untestable without DNA. Germline loops: CDR1 DFQATT, CDR2 SNEGSKA (reference sequence). The CDR3 runs to 14 residues. The CDR3 loop reads CSARRTGTATEAFF.

According to its frequency, this clonotype is medium-sized. The chain employs TRBV12-3 or TRBV12-4 and TRBJ2-1; TCRdb outputs TRBD2, but without DNA this stays unchecked. The CDR3 is made up of 18 amino acids. CDR3 sequence reads: CASRTGTSGRAEYNEQFF.

Considering frequency, this clonotype is medium-sized (0.01 to 0.1%). This sequence joins TRBV27 and TRBJ2-7; TCRdb picks TRBD2, but there is no DNA to check that call. This CDR3 contains 14 residues. Germline-derived CDR1 and CDR2 are MNHEY and SMNVEV (reference sequence). The CDR3 protein is CASSLTGPANEQYF.

This clonotype is labeled medium-sized (0.01 to 0.1%) based on frequency. The rearrangement joins TRBV19 to TRBJ1-6. The germline V gene encodes CDR1 LNHDA and CDR2 SQIVND (reference sequence). This CDR3 is 12 amino acids long. CDR3 region: CASSIWNSPLHF.

The rearrangement joins TRBV27 to TRBJ2-7; TCRdb reports TRBD2, a call that lacks DNA to check it against. The CDR3 runs 14 residues. CDR1 is MNHEY and CDR2 is SMNVEV in the germline V gene (reference sequence). The CDR3 loop is CASSSRTRPYEQYF.

This CDR3 reads CASSLEASNNEQFF. The rearrangement joins TRBV5-1 to TRBJ2-1. CDR3 length equals 14 residues. Germline CDR1 SGHRS, CDR2 YFSETQ.

CDR3 protein: CASSFLVLRAQAFF. The gene calls are TRBV12-3 or TRBV12-4 and TRBJ2-1; the D call of TRBD2 rests on TCRdb alone, since no DNA is present to check it. The length of the CDR3 is 14 residues.

J is TRBJ2-3 and V is TRBV28; TCRdb outputs TRBD2, but without DNA this stays unchecked. Germline V gene data show CDR1 as MDHEN and CDR2 as SYDVKM. This CDR3 contains 18 residues. CDR3 residues: CASSLYTGLAGSTDTQYF. Full variable domain (remainder filled in from reference TRBV28 and TRBJ2-3): DVKVTQSSRYLVKRTGEKVFLECVQDMDHENMFWYRQDPGLGLRLIYFSYDVKMKEKGDIPEGYSVSREKKERFSLILESASTNQTSMYLCASSLYTGLAGSTDTQYFGPGTRLTVL.

The chain uses TRBV24-1 and TRBJ1-2. Looked up from germline, CDR1 is KGHDR and CDR2 is SFDVKD. This CDR3 region has 12 residues. The CDR3 here is CATSDFKNGYTF.

V gene TRBV19 combines with J gene TRBJ1-1. The length of the CDR3 is 15 residues. Looked up from germline, CDR1 is LNHDA and CDR2 is SQIVND (reference sequence). The chain's CDR3 is CASSIDPKKNTEAFF.

The chain joins TRBV14 to TRBJ1-2. The CDR3 sequence is 13 residues long. Germline loops: CDR1 SGHDN, CDR2 FVKESK. CDR3 loop: CASSQAVGYGYTF.

According to its frequency, this clonotype is medium-sized. This chain uses TRBV29-1 with TRBJ2-5; TCRdb's D call of TRBD2 is untestable without DNA. The CDR3 extends over 14 amino acids. Germline-derived CDR1 and CDR2 are SQVTM and ANQGSEA. The CDR3: CSVWIAGGLETQYF.

This sequence joins TRBV9 and TRBJ2-1; the TCRdb call, TRBD1, lacks DNA for checking. Germline CDR1 is SGDLS and CDR2 is YYNGEE. The CDR3 totals 14 residues. This CDR3 reads CASTGMGVGNEQFF.

The V gene is TRBV20-1, the J gene TRBJ2-1; TCRdb reports TRBD2, a call that lacks DNA to check it against. Looked up from germline, CDR1 is DFQATT and CDR2 is SNEGSKA (reference sequence). The CDR3 consists of 13 residues. This chain's CDR3 is CSARGGGNNEQFF.

By frequency, this clonotype is medium-sized (0.01 to 0.1%). V gene TRBV5-1 combines with J gene TRBJ2-1; the D call from TCRdb, TRBD2, cannot be confirmed without DNA. Germline CDR1 SGHRS, CDR2 YFSETQ. The CDR3 totals 17 residues. The chain's CDR3 is CASSQFLAGGPVDEQFF. Supplemented by reference TRBV5-1 and TRBJ2-1, the full variable domain reads KAGVTQTPRYLIKTRGQQVTLSCSPISGHRSVSWYQQTPGQGLQFLFEYFSETQRNKGNFPGRFSGRQFSNSRSEMNVSTLELGDSALYLCASSQFLAGGPVDEQFFGPGTRLTVL.

Measured by frequency, this clonotype is medium-sized (0.01 to 0.1%). The rearrangement uses TRBV7-2 and TRBJ1-1. In germline, CDR1 is SGHTA, CDR2 FQGNSA. The CDR3 runs 11 residues. CDR3 amino acids: CASSFFTEAFF.

By frequency, this clonotype registers medium-sized. CDR3 in amino acids: CSARTDRNTFNSPLHF. The chain combines TRBV20-1 with TRBJ1-6; TCRdb outputs TRBD1, but without DNA this stays unchecked. This CDR3 is 16 amino acids long. Germline V gives CDR1 DFQATT, CDR2 SNEGSKA (reference sequence).

This clonotype is labeled medium-sized based on frequency. The genes are TRBV28 and TRBJ2-7; no DNA is available, so the TRBD2 call from TCRdb remains unchecked. The CDR3 sequence is 16 residues long. The germline CDR1 and CDR2 sequences are MDHEN and SYDVKM. The CDR3 loop reads CASRPLAGFNSYEQYF. Based on the CDR3 plus reference TRBV28 and TRBJ2-7, the full variable domain is DVKVTQSSRYLVKRTGEKVFLECVQDMDHENMFWYRQDPGLGLRLIYFSYDVKMKEKGDIPEGYSVSREKKERFSLILESASTNQTSMYLCASRPLAGFNSYEQYFGPGTRLTVT.

This clonotype registers medium-sized by frequency. The CDR3 is CASSPLAGGTDTQYF. The rearrangement links TRBV27 to TRBJ2-3; without DNA, the TCRdb call of TRBD2 cannot be checked. This CDR3 spans 15 amino acids. CDR1 and CDR2 (germline): MNHEY, SMNVEV (reference sequence).

This clonotype counts as medium-sized (0.01 to 0.1%) by frequency. The V and J genes are TRBV15 and TRBJ1-5. The CDR3 consists of 17 residues. Germline V lookup: CDR1 LNHNV, CDR2 YYDKDF (reference sequence). The CDR3 region is CATSRDRERLSNQPQHF.

This rearrangement joins TRBV6-2 or TRBV6-3 to TRBJ2-2; TCRdb outputs TRBD1, but without DNA this stays unchecked. The CDR3 covers 15 residues. Per germline, CDR1 MNHEY and CDR2 SVGEGT. CDR3: CASSYSSGSDGELFF.

The chain uses TRBV6-2 or TRBV6-3 and TRBJ2-1; TCRdb lists TRBD2, though no DNA is available to test this call. Germline assignment: CDR1 MNHEY and CDR2 SVGEGT. CDR3 length: 17 residues. The CDR3 sequence: CASSYSTSGSLHNEQFF.

The rearrangement links TRBV7-9 to TRBJ2-3; TCRdb indicates TRBD1, and absent DNA this call remains unverified. CDR3 size: 14 residues. The germline CDR1 and CDR2 sequences are SEHNR and FQNEAQ (reference sequence). This CDR3 reads CASSTGQGADTQYF.

The chain has TRBV20-1 and TRBJ2-7; TCRdb names TRBD2, which stays unverified in the absence of DNA. This CDR3 is built from 17 residues. Germline V gene lookup returns CDR1 DFQATT and CDR2 SNEGSKA (reference sequence). This CDR3 reads CSARDLGTSGPSYEQYF.